This T cell receptor (beta chain) was identified in a study of long-term antiretroviral therapy in people with HIV. The run of the v3.0 immunoSEQ assay was at survey level. TCRdb's copy holds only in-frame clones and misses some; the assay was immunoSEQ multiplex PCR. The sample yields about 20,000 clones, 82% seen once. There are 15 residues in the CDR3. The germline V gene encodes CDR1 SGHVS and CDR2 FQNEAQ. V lost 5 bases and J lost 1; bases outside the gene matches: 3. This chain connects TRBV7-8 to TRBJ2-3; the match to TRBD2 covers 10 bases. The material sequenced was unsorted PBMCs, taken less than 2.5 years after starting antiretroviral therapy. The TCR comes from a man between 35 and 55 years old with HIV. For the CDR3, the DNA is TGTGCCAGCAGCACCGGGACTAGCGGCACAGATACGCAGTATTTT. This sequence encodes CASSTGTSGTDTQYF.